This T cell receptor beta chain was found in a study of CD4 and CD8 cells across lung adenocarcinoma regions. Samples came from patients with localized non-small cell lung adenocarcinoma. TCRdb ran MiXCR on the PCR reads and lists one entry per CDR3 protein. There are approximately 3,000 distinct CDR3 sequences in the sample; 50% to 65% occur only once, and 15% to 20% lies in the top ten. Trimming removed 2 bases from V and 6 bases from J, with 10 bases in between. Germline CDR1 is MNHEY and CDR2 is SVGAGI. The CDR3 contains 13 residues. The sample was CD4+ T cells from the margin of a lung tumor. This TCR was sampled from a male donor with lung adenocarcinoma. The CD4 and CD8 labels of this study may be unreliable. The chain joins TRBV6-5 to TRBJ1-1; no clear D gene. In DNA, the CDR3 is TGTGCCAGCAGTTACGGAGCTTGGGCTGAAGCTTTCTTT. Translating it yields CASSYGAWAEAFF.